This entry lists 30 T cell receptor beta chains sequenced from one sample in a study of cytomegalovirus exposure and HLA in healthy donors. The PCR made use of 60 Vbeta and 13 Jbeta primers. Clones were sequenced by immunoSEQ multiplex PCR, and TCRdb holds only the in-frame ones, with some missing. Here the sample spans some 48,000 clones, over 70% being singletons. The sequencing sample was made of PBMCs. These receptors were taken from a young man in good health and CMV-seropositive.

The J gene is TRBJ1-2, the V gene TRBV6-6, with D unclear. CDR1 MNHNY and CDR2 SVGAGI come from the germline V gene (reference sequence). This CDR3 spans 12 amino acids. The germline V and J ends were trimmed by 6 bases and 5 bases, with 10 bases remaining between them. CDR3 nucleotide sequence: TGTGCCAGCAGCCCCGACGGGTATGGCTACACCTTC. This translates into CASSPDGYGYTF.

The chain uses TRBV7-3 and TRBJ2-6, with 7 bases matching TRBD1. The CDR3 has 19 residues. The germline CDR1 and CDR2 sequences are SGHTA and FQGTGA. V shed 1 base and J 0 bases; nucleotides not matched to a gene: 9. CDR3 sequence reads: CASSLKGTAHSSGANVLTF. CDR3 sequence (DNA): TGTGCCAGCAGCTTAAAGGGGACAGCCCACAGCTCTGGGGCCAACGTCCTGACTTTC.

V is TRBV19 and J is TRBJ1-2; 9 bases line up with TRBD1. CDR1 is LNHDA, CDR2 SQIVND, per germline (reference sequence). V shed 5 bases and J 7 bases; nucleotides not matched to a gene: 11. This CDR3 is 15 amino acids long. The CDR3 loop is CASSAQSGTGSGYTF. DNA for the CDR3: TGTGCCAGTAGTGCCCAGTCCGGGACAGGGAGTGGCTACACCTTC.

The genes are TRBV7-2 and TRBJ2-1, with 8 bases fitting TRBD2. This CDR3 is built from 15 residues. The germline V gene encodes CDR1 SGHTA and CDR2 FQGNSA. V trimming: 5 bases; J trimming: 9 bases; junction bases outside the gene matches: 12. The CDR3 region is CASSLLAASKGEQFF. The DNA for the CDR3 is TGTGCCAGCAGCCTACTAGCGGCTTCTAAGGGTGAGCAGTTCTTC.

In this sample, this clone is medium-sized (0.01 to 0.1%). The chain is built from TRBV7-9 and TRBJ2-5; TRBD2 matches 9 bases. Germline trimming cut 8 bases from V and 0 bases from J; bases unmatched to any gene: 7. The CDR3 is 15 residues long. Germline V gene lookup returns CDR1 SEHNR and CDR2 FQNEAQ (reference sequence). CDR3 loop: CASGASGGYQETQYF. The CDR3 region has the DNA TGTGCCAGCGGGGCCAGCGGGGGGTACCAAGAGACCCAGTACTTC.

This chain uses TRBV5-1 with TRBJ2-7; 9 bases are a match to TRBD1. Trimming at V came to 5 bases and at J to 1 base, leaving 4 bases not matched to a gene. Per germline, CDR1 SGHRS and CDR2 YFSETQ. This CDR3 region has 14 residues. The CDR3 bases are TGCGCCAGCAGAACCGGGACAGGGTCCTACGAGCAGTACTTC. Translation: CASRTGTGSYEQYF.

The J gene is TRBJ2-3, the V gene TRBV6-1, with TRBD2 as a possible D gene (6 bases). Germline V CDR1 and CDR2: MNHNS, SASEGT. Trimming removed 1 base from V and 4 bases from J, with 6 bases in between. The length of the CDR3 is 13 residues. The CDR3 sequence: CASSEGRADTQYF. As DNA, the CDR3 is TGTGCCAGCAGTGAAGGGAGGGCAGATACGCAGTATTTT.

V is TRBV28 and J is TRBJ1-5, with unresolved D. This CDR3 has 14 amino acids. V lost 5 bases, J lost 6 bases, and 14 bases lay in between. Per the germline V gene, CDR1 is MDHEN and CDR2 is SYDVKM. In nucleotides, the CDR3 is TGTGCCAGCAGTGGGGAGGTGTTTGTTCAGCCCCAGCATTTT. Translation gives CASSGEVFVQPQHF.

The rearrangement links TRBV5-6 to TRBJ1-6, with D perhaps TRBD1 (6 bases). Trimming pared 4 bases from V and 7 bases from J, leaving 12 bases between. CDR1 and CDR2 from the germline V gene are SGHDT and YYEEEE. The CDR3 length is 14 residues. In nucleotides, the CDR3 is TGTGCCAGCAGCCCAGGGGCACCCAATTCACCCCTCCACTTT. Translating it yields CASSPGAPNSPLHF.

V and J are TRBV19 and TRBJ1-1; no clear D. From germline, CDR1 is LNHDA and CDR2 SQIVND (reference sequence). V was clipped by 4 bases and J by 1 base, with 4 bases between them. This CDR3 is built from 12 residues. The CDR3 nucleotides are TGTGCCAGTAGTACCTCGAACACTGAAGCTTTCTTT. It translates to CASSTSNTEAFF. Complete variable domain (other parts from reference TRBV19 and TRBJ1-1): DGGITQSPKYLFRKEGQNVTLSCEQNLNHDAMYWYRQDPGQGLRLIYYSQIVNDFQKGDIAEGYSVSREKKESFPLTVTSAQKNPTAFYLCASSTSNTEAFFGQGTRLTVV.

CDR3 protein: CASSYPPLAYF. DNA for the CDR3: TGTGCCAGCAGTTATCCCCCACTAGCGTATTTT. This sequence joins TRBV6-5 and TRBJ2-3; D is perhaps TRBD2 (6 bases). CDR3 length: 11 amino acids. Germline V lookup: CDR1 MNHEY, CDR2 SVGAGI. Trimming left V 3 bases short and J 14 bases short, with 12 bases between.

This chain uses TRBV6-5 with TRBJ1-2; D remains unclear. V lost 3 bases and J lost 1, with 9 bases in between. Germline CDR1 reads MNHEY; CDR2 reads SVGAGI. This CDR3 spans 14 amino acids. The CDR3 DNA is TGTGCCAGCAGTTATGGGGAGCATAACTATGGCTACACCTTC. Protein: CASSYGEHNYGYTF.

V is TRBV1 and J is TRBJ1-1. TRBV1 represents a pseudogene. This CDR3 has 13 amino acids. This chain's CDR3 is CTSSPERCTEAFF. Here the CDR3 DNA reads TGCACCAGCAGCCCTGAGAGGTGCACTGAAGCTTTCTTT.

The gene calls are TRBV5-6 and TRBJ1-3; tentative D call: TRBD1 (6 bases). Germline CDR1 SGHDT, CDR2 YYEEEE. The V and J ends lost 2 bases and 4 bases respectively, with 10 bases between them. This CDR3 spans 14 amino acids. The CDR3 region is CASSFQGSGNTIYF. The CDR3 nucleotides are TGTGCCAGCAGCTTCCAGGGGAGCGGAAACACCATATATTTT.

A single count supports this clone. This chain links TRBV10-2 with TRBJ1-1; D is perhaps TRBD1 (5 bases). CDR1 WSHSY and CDR2 SAAADI come from the germline V gene. CDR3 length: 12 amino acids. Deletions cut 6 bases from V and 5 bases from J, with 10 bases between. The chain's CDR3 is CASRGESTEAFF. The CDR3 DNA sequence: TGCGCCAGCAGAGGGGAATCGACTGAAGCTTTCTTT.

The chain combines TRBV27 with TRBJ2-7; TRBD1 matches 7 bases. Unmatched junction bases numbered 15, after V lost 6 bases and J lost 1 base. Germline V lookup: CDR1 MNHEY, CDR2 SMNVEV (reference sequence). The length of the CDR3 is 17 residues. Written as DNA, the CDR3 is TGTGCCAGCAGCCCATTGGAGTGGGGACAGATATCCTACGAGCAGTACTTC. This sequence encodes CASSPLEWGQISYEQYF.

The chain employs TRBV28 and TRBJ2-6; 12 positions match TRBD1. With 5 bases clipped from V and 0 bases from J, the junction kept 2 bases outside the gene matches. In germline, CDR1 is MDHEN, CDR2 SYDVKM. The CDR3 is 17 amino acids. CDR3 sequence reads: CASSRDRGPSGANVLTF. CDR3 DNA sequence: TGTGCCAGCAGTCGGGACAGGGGGCCCTCTGGGGCCAACGTCCTGACTTTC.

The chain combines TRBV7-6 with TRBJ2-3; D possibly corresponds to TRBD2 (6 bases). The CDR3 runs 15 residues. V lost 5 bases and J 4 bases, leaving 16 bases between the germline ends. Germline loops: CDR1 SGHVS, CDR2 FNYEAQ. In DNA form, the CDR3 reads TGTGCCAGCAGCCAATTCGGGGGATGGGCAGATACGCAGTATTTT. Residues: CASSQFGGWADTQYF.

This chain uses TRBV25-1 with TRBJ1-4, with D unclear. V was cut by 5 bases and J by 6 bases, with 19 bases left in between. CDR3 size: 16 residues. Germline CDR1 and CDR2: MGHDK and SYGVNS. The CDR3 DNA sequence: TGTGCCAGCAGTTTCCAAGGAGCGGGGTCTGATGAAAAACTGTTTTTT. Its protein is CASSFQGAGSDEKLFF.

The gene calls are TRBV6-5 and TRBJ1-1; TRBD1 might be the D (6 bases). V was cut by 2 bases and J by 1 base, with 14 bases left in between. The CDR3 spans 16 residues. CDR1 and CDR2 (germline): MNHEY, SVGAGI. CDR3 amino acids: CASSYIGAGANTEAFF. The CDR3 region has the DNA TGTGCCAGCAGTTACATCGGGGCAGGGGCGAACACTGAAGCTTTCTTT.

This clone occurred a few times. Germline is not matched at one junction end, which may reflect a read error. The rearrangement uses TRBV6-5 and TRBJ1-1; D is perhaps TRBD1 (5 bases). This CDR3 comprises 12 residues. The germline CDR1 and CDR2 sequences are MNHEY and SVGAGI. This CDR3 reads CASTGRNAEAFF. DNA of the CDR3: TGTGCCAGCACAGGGAGGAACGCTGAAGCTTTCTTT.

V is TRBV5-1 and J is TRBJ1-2; the match to TRBD1 covers 10 bases. V shed 2 bases and J 6 bases; nucleotides not matched to a gene: 1. CDR1 is SGHRS, CDR2 YFSETQ, per germline. The CDR3 runs 13 residues. The CDR3 loop is CASSLGQGDGYTF. For the CDR3, the DNA is TGCGCCAGCAGCTTAGGACAGGGGGATGGCTACACCTTC.

This clone has more than one count but fewer than ten. This sequence joins TRBV6-4 and TRBJ2-5, with D maybe TRBD2 (7 bases). The V gene lost 5 bases and the J gene lost 5 bases, with 21 bases spanning the gap. Germline lookup yields CDR1 MRHNA and CDR2 SNTAGT. The CDR3 sequence is 16 residues long. CDR3 nucleotide sequence: TGTGCCAGCAGTCCCGAAGGGGGGGGTAAGCAGGAGACCCAGTACTTC. Translation gives CASSPEGGGKQETQYF.

This rearrangement joins TRBV18 to TRBJ2-3; tentatively, D is TRBD2 (6 bases). The V gene lost 4 bases and the J gene lost 2 bases, with 19 bases spanning the gap. Germline V gene lookup returns CDR1 KGHSH and CDR2 LQKENI. The CDR3 runs to 17 residues. The CDR3 coding sequence is TGTGCCAGCTCACACTCCGGGACTCTCTATAACACAGATACGCAGTATTTT. Amino acids: CASSHSGTLYNTDTQYF.

CDR3 DNA sequence: TGTGCCTGGAGTTCTGCAGGGGGCACTGAAGCTTTCTTT. It specifies CAWSSAGGTEAFF. The chain employs TRBV30 and TRBJ1-1; TRBD1 aligns across 7 bases. Germline CDR1 and CDR2: GTSNPN and SVGIG (reference sequence). The CDR3 length is 13 residues. V was pared by 2 bases and J by 4 bases, with 4 bases of the junction left unmatched.

This chain uses TRBV25-1 with TRBJ2-7; 8 bases are a match to TRBD1. The CDR3 length is 16 residues. Germline-derived CDR1 and CDR2 are MGHDK and SYGVNS. The trim removed 1 base at V and 4 bases at J, leaving 9 bases unmatched. Here the CDR3 reads CASSESQGAFHYEQYF. As DNA, the CDR3 is TGTGCCAGCAGTGAATCCCAGGGGGCATTTCATTACGAGCAGTACTTC.

V usage is TRBV7-9 and J usage is TRBJ1-3, with 7 bases lining up with TRBD1. The junction had 0 bases not matched to a gene; V was cut back by 1 base and J by 0 bases. The V gene's germline CDR1 is SEHNR and CDR2 FQNEAQ (reference sequence). There are 15 residues in the CDR3. CDR3 sequence (DNA): TGTGCCAGCAGCTTAGAGGGGGCCTCTGGAAACACCATATATTTT. Translated, it gives CASSLEGASGNTIYF.

The rearrangement links TRBV20-1 to TRBJ1-6, with D unclear. Germline V gene data show CDR1 as DFQATT and CDR2 as SNEGSKA (reference sequence). The CDR3 covers 11 residues. The V end lost 0 bases, the J end lost 10 bases, and 4 bases lay between the germline ends. The CDR3 region is CSARDGSPLHF. CDR3 in DNA: TGCAGTGCTAGAGATGGCTCACCCCTCCACTTT.

V gene TRBV7-8 combines with J gene TRBJ2-7; D is ambiguous. CDR3 length: 11 residues. Per germline, CDR1 SGHVS and CDR2 FQNEAQ. The V end lost 5 bases, the J end lost 4 bases, and 6 bases lay between the germline ends. In nucleotides, the CDR3 is TGTGCCAGCAGCGCGGTATACGAGCAGTACTTC. It translates to CASSAVYEQYF.

V and J are TRBV6-6 and TRBJ2-3, with 13 positions matching TRBD2. The V segment lost 4 bases and the J segment 7 bases; nucleotides outside the gene matches: 5. Looked up from germline, CDR1 is MNHNY and CDR2 is SVGAGI (reference sequence). There are 15 residues in the CDR3. DNA of the CDR3: TGTGCCAGCAGTTTCACTAGCGGGGGGGCCAATACGCAGTATTTT. Translating it yields CASSFTSGGANTQYF.